Below, 26 T cell receptor beta chains from the same sample are listed, as sequenced in a study of beta chain features in type 1 diabetes. These receptors have no known antigen. Every isolated RNA sample was fully reverse transcribed, so sequencing captured expressed TCRB transcripts. Repertoires were generated with immunoSEQ multiplex PCR, while TCRdb's copy carries only in-frame clones and drops some. The sample contains about 340,000 clones, 13% of which appear only once. General study results and limits: Within each of all four CD4+ subsets, Type 1 diabetes patients had TCRB CDR3s that were moderately but significantly shorter.

Sequences were obtained from naive CD4+ T cells from blood. These receptors were taken from a woman under 30 with type 1 diabetes.

For this clone: The sample contains more than one DNA sequence encoding this CDR3. V is TRBV15 and J is TRBJ2-5, with 7 bases that match TRBD2. Germline V gene sequence: CDR1 LNHNV, CDR2 YYDKDF (reference sequence). This CDR3 contains 15 residues. After removal of 0 bases from V and 5 bases from J, the junction contained 6 bases not matched to a gene. CDR3 sequence reads: CATSRDPGGGETQYF. For the CDR3, the DNA is TGTGCCACCAGCAGAGATCCGGGGGGAGGCGAGACCCAGTACTTC.

The V call is TRBV11-2, the J call TRBJ2-7; D perhaps matches TRBD2 (6 bases). From germline, CDR1 is SGHAT and CDR2 FQNNGV. The CDR3 loop spans 15 amino acids. V was pared by 5 bases and J by 2 bases, with 16 bases between. The CDR3 nucleotides are TGTGCCAGCAGCCTTAAGTTAGCGGCAGCCTACGAGCAGTACGTC. Residues: CASSLKLAAAYEQYV.

There are a few counts of this clone. Different DNA sequences within this sample yield the same CDR3. The chain joins TRBV19 to TRBJ1-5; TRBD1 aligns across 7 bases. This CDR3 comprises 13 residues. Looked up from germline, CDR1 is LNHDA and CDR2 is SQIVND (reference sequence). The trim removed 5 bases at V and 2 bases at J, leaving 0 bases unmatched. Here the CDR3 reads CASSGTGNQPQHF. In DNA, the CDR3 is TGTGCCAGTAGTGGGACAGGCAATCAGCCCCAGCATTTT.

The chain recombines TRBV9 with TRBJ2-2; D is uncertain. Germline V gene lookup returns CDR1 SGDLS and CDR2 YYNGEE. The V gene lost 4 bases and the J gene lost 1 base, with 2 bases spanning the gap. The CDR3 spans 12 residues. The CDR3, as DNA: TGTGCCAGCAGCCAGAACACCGGGGAGCTGTTTTTT. Its protein is CASSQNTGELFF. The variable domain in full, with the rest retrieved from reference TRBV9 and TRBJ2-2, is DSGVTQTPKHLITATGQRVTLRCSPRSGDLSVYWYQQSLDQGLQFLIQYYNGEERAKGNILERFSAQQFPDLHSELNLSSLELGDSALYFCASSQNTGELFFGEGSRLTVL.

This chain connects TRBV28 to TRBJ2-1; D is unclear. The germline CDR1 and CDR2 sequences are MDHEN and SYDVKM. This CDR3 spans 18 amino acids. Trimming took off 1 base at V and 0 bases at J, with 16 bases between the two ends. CDR3 residues: CASSLSRLGVSSYNEQFF. The CDR3 DNA reads TGTGCCAGCAGTTTATCCCGCCTAGGAGTCAGCTCCTACAATGAGCAGTTCTTC.

This rearrangement joins TRBV5-4 to TRBJ1-3, with a weak D call TRBD1 (6 bases). CDR1 is SGHNT and CDR2 is YYREEE in the germline V gene (reference sequence). CDR3 length: 17 residues. The V end lost 0 bases, the J end lost 0 bases, and 13 bases lay between the germline ends. CDR3: CASSLGGRQSSGNTIYF. CDR3 nucleotides: TGTGCCAGCAGCTTGGGGGGGCGCCAGAGCTCTGGAAACACCATATATTTT.

This clone was counted a few times. The gene calls are TRBV7-6 and TRBJ2-2; D gene ambiguous. The CDR3 is made up of 13 amino acids. Trimming stripped 1 base from V and 5 bases from J, with 5 bases between. The germline V gene encodes CDR1 SGHVS and CDR2 FNYEAQ. The CDR3 DNA sequence: TGTGCCAGCAGCTTAGGAGAGACCGGGGAGCTGTTTTTT. It encodes CASSLGETGELFF.

This clone came up a few times. This chain uses TRBV5-1 with TRBJ2-2; D not certain. The CDR3 has 13 residues. Germline lookup yields CDR1 SGHRS and CDR2 YFSETQ. V lost 1 base to trimming and J lost 5 bases, with 6 bases between them. The CDR3 is CASSLIITGELFF. The CDR3 DNA reads TGCGCCAGCAGCTTGATAATTACCGGGGAGCTGTTTTTT.

The table lists this clone with a count of one. The chain is built from TRBV7-9 and TRBJ2-2; 10 positions agree with TRBD2. The V gene end was trimmed by 11 bases and the J gene end by 6 bases; junction bases not matched to a gene: 9. The germline V gene encodes CDR1 SEHNR and CDR2 FQNEAQ (reference sequence). The CDR3 totals 14 residues. The CDR3 sequence is CACVAGGISGELFF. The CDR3 bases are TGTGCCTGCGTAGCGGGAGGTATTTCCGGGGAGCTGTTTTTT.

This clone turned up a few times. The chain uses TRBV28 and TRBJ2-4; D is uncertain. V was shortened by 2 bases and J by 9 bases, with 8 bases between the two germline ends. CDR1 is MDHEN, CDR2 SYDVKM, per germline. CDR3 size: 12 residues. The CDR3, as DNA: TGTGCCAGCAGTTTAGGCCCAGGCATTCAGTACTTC. Translation gives CASSLGPGIQYF.

The rearrangement uses TRBV2 and TRBJ2-2; 8 nucleotides match TRBD1. This CDR3 has 15 residues. The germline V gene encodes CDR1 SNHLY and CDR2 FYNNEI. V gave up 4 bases and J gave up 3 bases; unmatched junction bases: 4. Here the CDR3 reads CASSVTGVYTGELFF. CDR3 in DNA: TGTGCCAGCAGTGTGACAGGGGTCTACACCGGGGAGCTGTTTTTT.

J is TRBJ1-2 and V is TRBV5-6; a weak D match, TRBD1 (6 bases). Trimming left V 3 bases short and J 4 bases short, with 13 bases between. Germline V gene lookup returns CDR1 SGHDT and CDR2 YYEEEE. This CDR3 has 14 residues. CDR3 nucleotide sequence: TGTGCCAGCAGCTCCGGACAGTTGCCCTATGGCTACACCTTC. Its translation: CASSSGQLPYGYTF. The entire variable domain, with the rest obtained from reference TRBV5-6 and TRBJ1-2, is as follows: DAGVTQSPTHLIKTRGQQVTLRCSPKSGHDTVSWYQQALGQGPQFIFQYYEEEERQRGNFPDRFSGHQFPNYSSELNVNALLLGDSALYLCASSSGQLPYGYTFGSGTRLTVV.

This chain connects TRBV7-8 to TRBJ1-4; 9 bases agree with TRBD1. The CDR3 extends over 15 amino acids. Germline V gives CDR1 SGHVS, CDR2 FQNEAQ. Trimming removed 2 bases from V and 8 bases from J; junction bases left unmatched: 6. The CDR3 DNA sequence: TGTGCCAGCAGCTTAACCGGGACAGGGATCGAAAAACTGTTTTTT. This sequence encodes CASSLTGTGIEKLFF.

The chain recombines TRBV29-1 with TRBJ1-2, with D tentatively TRBD1 (6 bases). The CDR3 is made up of 13 amino acids. The V gene lost 4 bases and the J gene lost 7 bases, with 16 bases spanning the gap. CDR1 is SQVTM and CDR2 is ANQGSEA in the germline V gene. The CDR3 nucleotides read TGCAGCGTTGGAAGGCTGGGGGCCTTTGGCTACACCTTC. Translation gives CSVGRLGAFGYTF.

This clone was seen only a few times. Sequence at one end of the junction differs from germline and may be a read error. This sequence joins TRBV28 and TRBJ2-3; TRBD2 agrees at 8 bases. There are 14 residues in the CDR3. Per germline, CDR1 MDHEN and CDR2 SYDVKM. The CDR3 DNA sequence: TGTGCCATCAGTAAACGGGAGGGCCTAGGTACGCAGTATTTT. The encoded protein is CAISKREGLGTQYF.

The CDR3, as DNA: TGTGCCTGGAGTACCTCCGGCGGTAGCTATGGCTACACCTTC. Its protein product is CAWSTSGGSYGYTF. The V gene is TRBV30, the J gene TRBJ1-2; D unresolved. The V gene's germline CDR1 is GTSNPN and CDR2 SVGIG (reference sequence). Trimming took off 2 bases at V and 4 bases at J, with 14 bases between the two ends. CDR3 length: 14 residues.

This rearrangement joins TRBV9 to TRBJ2-1; D perhaps matches TRBD2 (5 bases). V gave up 3 bases and J gave up 2 bases, with 12 bases separating them. Germline loops: CDR1 SGDLS, CDR2 YYNGEE. The length of the CDR3 is 15 residues. The CDR3 loop is CASSAGGGTYNEQFF. CDR3 DNA: TGTGCCAGCAGCGCCGGAGGTGGGACCTACAATGAGCAGTTCTTC.

The chain links TRBV19 to TRBJ2-7; 9 nucleotides line up with TRBD1. CDR1 is LNHDA and CDR2 is SQIVND in the germline V gene (reference sequence). This CDR3 spans 15 amino acids. The J segment lost 1 base and the V segment lost 6 bases, leaving 7 bases of the junction unmatched. The CDR3 here is CASRRQGVRSYEQYF. CDR3 DNA sequence: TGTGCCAGTAGAAGACAGGGGGTACGATCCTACGAGCAGTACTTC.

This clone has only a few counts. The V gene is TRBV9, the J gene TRBJ1-4, with TRBD1 identical over 7 bases. Per the germline V gene, CDR1 is SGDLS and CDR2 is YYNGEE. This CDR3 comprises 15 residues. J gave up 2 bases and V 2 bases, and 3 bases lay outside the gene matches. DNA for the CDR3: TGTGCCAGCAGCGTCCAGACAGGGACTAATGAAAAACTGTTTTTT. Protein product: CASSVQTGTNEKLFF.

The genes are TRBV29-1 and TRBJ1-2; TRBD1 is a possible D gene (5 bases). This CDR3 comprises 17 residues. V was clipped by 0 bases and J by 5 bases, with 22 bases between them. In germline, CDR1 is SQVTM, CDR2 ANQGSEA. The CDR3: CSVEDRKSGGSRYGYTF. DNA of the CDR3: TGCAGCGTTGAAGATCGAAAGTCGGGGGGGTCGAGGTATGGCTACACCTTC.

This chain connects TRBV2 to TRBJ1-1; D is undetermined. There are 14 residues in the CDR3. The germline V gene has CDR1 SNHLY and CDR2 FYNNEI. Trimming shortened V by 8 bases and J by 1 base, and 14 bases separated the two germline ends. The CDR3 sequence is CASGLRTGNTEAFF. The CDR3 DNA reads as TGTGCCAGCGGATTACGTACGGGGAACACTGAAGCTTTCTTT.

The chain combines TRBV21-1 with TRBJ2-3; TRBD2 is the table's D call and was not checked against the DNA. TRBV21-1 is given as a pseudogene. The CDR3 consists of 16 residues. The CDR3 nucleotides read TGTGCCAGCAGCAAAGCTCAGAAGGGAGTCACAGATACGCAGTATTTT. Translation gives CASSKAQKGVTDTQYF.

This clone was found a few times. The sample carries other DNA sequences with the same CDR3. The chain links TRBV7-2 to TRBJ2-5, with 8 bases matching TRBD2. CDR1 SGHTA and CDR2 FQGNSA come from the germline V gene. The CDR3 runs 15 residues. With V trimmed by 0 bases and J by 2 bases, 2 bases remained unmatched. CDR3 loop: CASSLALAGQETQYF. In DNA, the CDR3 is TGTGCCAGCAGCTTAGCATTAGCGGGGCAAGAGACCCAGTACTTC.

The chain carries TRBV30 and TRBJ2-7; perhaps TRBD2 as D (6 bases). From germline, CDR1 is GTSNPN and CDR2 SVGIG (reference sequence). The CDR3 length is 13 residues. Trimming took off 4 bases at V and 2 bases at J, with 12 bases between the two ends. CDR3 sequence: CAWMRDGAYEQYF. The CDR3 DNA follows: TGTGCCTGGATGCGGGACGGAGCCTACGAGCAGTACTTC.

V is TRBV19 and J is TRBJ1-2; TRBD1 matches at 8 bases. After removal of 2 bases from V and 8 bases from J, the junction contained 7 bases not matched to a gene. This CDR3 has 14 amino acids. Germline V CDR1 and CDR2: LNHDA, SQIVND (reference sequence). CDR3: CASSIWQGASGYTF. As DNA, the CDR3 is TGTGCCAGTAGTATATGGCAGGGGGCGAGCGGCTACACCTTC. The variable domain in full, completed from reference TRBV19 and TRBJ1-2, reads DGGITQSPKYLFRKEGQNVTLSCEQNLNHDAMYWYRQDPGQGLRLIYYSQIVNDFQKGDIAEGYSVSREKKESFPLTVTSAQKNPTAFYLCASSIWQGASGYTFGSGTRLTVV.

Only a few counts were recorded for this clone. The chain links TRBV11-3 to TRBJ2-1; D remains unclear. The CDR3 has 12 residues. The germline V gene encodes CDR1 SGHNT and CDR2 YENEEA. V dropped 4 bases and J dropped 7 bases, with 8 bases sitting between them. The CDR3 loop is CASSSNTNEQFF. CDR3 DNA: TGTGCCAGCAGCTCGAACACGAATGAGCAGTTCTTC.